This T cell receptor (beta chain) was sequenced in a study of control samples from healthy donors and cancer patients. The V gene lost 3 bases and the J gene lost 1 base, with 14 bases spanning the gap. This CDR3 is built from 16 residues. From germline, CDR1 is LGHDT and CDR2 YNNKEL (reference sequence). Measured with immunoSEQ multiplex PCR; TCRdb has only the in-frame clones, and not every one. The sample lists about 47,000 clones, roughly 80% occurring once. The chain links TRBV3-1 (or the pseudogene TRBV3-2) to TRBJ2-3; maybe TRBD1 (5 bases). What was sequenced was blood. The origin of this receptor is a man between 65 and 85 years old in good health. The CDR3 loop reads CASSHPPTDGTDTQYF. DNA for the CDR3: TGTGCCAGCAGCCATCCCCCGACAGACGGCACAGATACGCAGTATTTT.